This entry is about one T cell receptor (beta chain). The source of the sample is a study of TIL therapy for anti-PD-1-resistant metastatic lung cancer. Overall study: Most patients had lung adenocarcinoma.

The immunoSEQ assay was v3. Generated by immunoSEQ multiplex PCR, the TCRdb table keeps only in-frame clones and is missing some. The sample has about 100,000 clones, approximately 65% seen once. The time point denotes: pre-treatment sample, taken before nivolumab and TIL therapy. Pleural nodules or supraclavicular lymph nodes made up most of the excised metastases sampled. Adults with stage 4 NSCLC were enrolled in a phase I trial. The germline V gene has CDR1 MNHEY and CDR2 SMNVEV (reference sequence). V shed 0 bases and J shed 11 bases, with 10 bases lying between them. The CDR3 totals 13 residues. The source of this sequence is a person aged 25 to 80 with non-small cell lung cancer. V usage is TRBV27 and J usage is TRBJ2-2, with D uncertain. The sequencing here drew on tumor tissue, taken at baseline. CDR3 DNA: TGTGCCAGCAGTTTATCGCTCCCTGGTGAGCTGTTTTTT. Its translation is CASSLSLPGELFF.